This TCR beta chain comes out of a study of T cells in pancreatic ductal adenocarcinoma. As to this clone: What it binds is not known.

The protocol was immunoSEQ multiplex PCR, while the TCRdb copy is restricted to in-frame clones and leaves out a portion. Here the sample spans some 5,400 clones, approximately 70% being singletons. No neoadjuvant therapy was given to the selected pancreatic ductal adenocarcinoma patients before their surgery. Study results and limitations: Blood had more productive templates and 8 to 9.5-fold more unique clonotypes than tumor.

Trimming removed 2 bases at V and 4 bases at J, with 12 bases between. CDR1 is KGHSH and CDR2 is LQKENI in the germline V gene. The CDR3 covers 15 residues. The sequenced material came from pancreatic tumor tissue. The V call is TRBV18, the J call TRBJ1-5; D unclear. The sequence was collected from a human donor with pancreatic ductal adenocarcinoma. The CDR3 DNA sequence: TGTGCCAGCTCACCAGGCTTCCGGGAGAATCAGCCCCAGCATTTT. Residues: CASSPGFRENQPQHF.